What follows describes a single T cell receptor beta chain. CDR1 is LNHNV, CDR2 YYDKDF, per germline (reference sequence). Deletions cut 3 bases from V and 7 bases from J, with 22 bases between. This CDR3 is built from 17 residues. This record comes from a study of blood T cell repertoires in COVID-19. In the study overall: T cells, B-cell-depleted T cells, or PBMCs supplied cDNA or gDNA.

Clones were sequenced by immunoSEQ multiplex PCR, and TCRdb holds only the in-frame ones, with some missing. This table holds fewer than 250,000 clones, around 82% found once. The specimen sequenced was peripheral blood. This clonotype was sampled from a woman aged 70-85 years with acute or convalescent COVID-19. The chain combines TRBV15 with TRBJ2-1, with D possibly TRBD1 on 5 matching bases. The CDR3 sequence: CATSRGISRQNRNEQFF. CDR3 nucleotides: TGTGCCACCAGCAGGGGGATATCGAGACAGAACCGGAATGAGCAGTTCTTC.